Shown below are 29 T cell receptor beta chains from a single sample sequenced in a study of identical twins. MiXCR, run by TCRdb on the 5' RACE reads, gives a single entry per CDR3 protein. The sample includes some 730,000 distinct CDR3 sequences, 15% to 20% of them seen just once. The data were also submitted as part of a second study, on T cells expressing NK-cell markers.

The sequenced sample consisted of PBMCs. The receptors were gathered from a woman younger than 30 in good health.

The J gene is TRBJ1-1, the V gene TRBV15; 7 bases line up with TRBD1. Trimming cost V 5 bases and J 4 bases; bases outside gene matches: 10. CDR3 length: 15 residues. Germline CDR1 and CDR2: LNHNV and YYDKDF (reference sequence). CDR3 in amino acids: CATSLRTGTITEAFF. The CDR3 region has the DNA TGTGCCACCAGCCTGCGGACAGGAACCATCACTGAAGCTTTCTTT.

In this sample, this clonotype turned up a few times. V and J are TRBV5-6 and TRBJ2-3; no reliable D call. Germline assignment: CDR1 SGHDT and CDR2 YYEEEE. V was shortened by 2 bases and J by 2 bases, with 9 bases between the two germline ends. This CDR3 has 14 residues. The CDR3 DNA reads TGTGCCAGCAGCTTCGGCAGATTCACAGATACGCAGTATTTT. Its translation: CASSFGRFTDTQYF. The variable domain in full, with the rest retrieved from reference TRBV5-6 and TRBJ2-3, is DAGVTQSPTHLIKTRGQQVTLRCSPKSGHDTVSWYQQALGQGPQFIFQYYEEEERQRGNFPDRFSGHQFPNYSSELNVNALLLGDSALYLCASSFGRFTDTQYFGPGTRLTVL.

This clonotype was picked up a small number of times. V and J are TRBV12-3 or TRBV12-4 and TRBJ2-7; 8 nucleotides agree with TRBD1. The CDR3 covers 13 residues. With V trimmed by 5 bases and J by 2 bases, 2 bases remained unmatched. The CDR3 loop is CASSTGGTYEQYF. The DNA for the CDR3 is TGTGCCAGCAGTACAGGGGGAACCTACGAGCAGTACTTC.

The gene calls are TRBV18 and TRBJ1-1; TRBD1 is a possible D gene (5 bases). Germline V gene lookup returns CDR1 KGHSH and CDR2 LQKENI. V was trimmed by 0 bases and J by 7 bases, leaving 18 bases between them. The CDR3 is 16 amino acids. CDR3 bases: TGTGCCAGCTCACCACCGGGAGGGGTTCGGGGTATTGAAGCTTTCTTT. It codes for CASSPPGGVRGIEAFF.

This sequence joins TRBV12-3 or TRBV12-4 and TRBJ1-2; D might be TRBD1 (5 bases). Trimming shortened V by 5 bases and J by 8 bases, and 15 bases separated the two germline ends. CDR3 size: 13 residues. The CDR3 sequence is CASSGTAAYGYTF. The CDR3 DNA is TGTGCCAGCAGTGGGACGGCGGCCTACGGCTACACCTTC.

The rearrangement uses TRBV11-3 and TRBJ2-7; tentative D call: TRBD1 (5 bases). The CDR3 runs 16 residues. CDR1 and CDR2 (germline): SGHNT, YENEEA. Trimming took off 3 bases at V and 6 bases at J, with 21 bases between the two ends. The CDR3 region has the DNA TGTGCCAGCAGCTTGGCTGCCACGACAGATCAGGGCGAGCAGTACTTC. Protein product: CASSLAATTDQGEQYF.

This clonotype was counted ten times or more. This chain joins TRBV27 and TRBJ1-1, with a possible D match to TRBD1 (5 bases). Germline values: CDR1 MNHEY, CDR2 SMNVEV (reference sequence). The V and J ends lost 3 bases and 2 bases respectively, with 10 bases between them. This CDR3 spans 14 amino acids. The CDR3 sequence: CASSFTGPNTEAFF. CDR3 in DNA: TGTGCCAGCAGTTTTACAGGCCCTAACACTGAAGCTTTCTTT.

This clonotype turned up a few times. The chain joins TRBV6-6 to TRBJ1-1; D gene unclear. From germline, CDR1 is MNHNY and CDR2 SVGAGI (reference sequence). Trimming removed 8 bases at V and 11 bases at J, with 18 bases between. The CDR3 contains 12 residues. The CDR3 nucleotides read TGTGCCAGCCTCCCGACACGAACGACCGCTTTCTTT. Translated: CASLPTRTTAFF.

There are a few counts of this clonotype. This rearrangement joins TRBV19 to TRBJ1-3; D is unclear. This CDR3 has 14 residues. Trimming took 6 bases from V and 0 from J, leaving 9 bases between them. The V gene's germline CDR1 is LNHDA and CDR2 SQIVND (reference sequence). For the CDR3, the DNA is TGTGCCAGTAGGCGGGAAGGCTCTGGAAACACCATATATTTT. Translation: CASRREGSGNTIYF.

The sample holds a few counts of this clonotype. The chain recombines TRBV20-1 with TRBJ2-1, with a possible D match to TRBD2 (6 bases). The CDR3 loop spans 14 amino acids. The V and J ends lost 4 bases and 1 base respectively, with 11 bases between them. Germline CDR1 DFQATT, CDR2 SNEGSKA (reference sequence). CDR3 amino acids: CSAKEGWSYNEQFF. CDR3 bases: TGCAGTGCTAAGGAGGGGTGGTCCTACAATGAGCAGTTCTTC.

The chain has TRBV5-1 and TRBJ2-5; TRBD2 aligns across 12 bases. V gave up 0 bases and J gave up 3 bases; unmatched junction bases: 12. This CDR3 spans 19 amino acids. Germline V lookup: CDR1 SGHRS, CDR2 YFSETQ. The CDR3 reads CASSLVPSGRAIPEETQYF. The CDR3 DNA reads TGCGCCAGCAGCTTGGTCCCTAGCGGGAGGGCCATCCCCGAAGAGACCCAGTACTTC.

The chain is built from TRBV6-2 or TRBV6-3 and TRBJ2-1, with 10 bases fitting TRBD2. This CDR3 is 15 amino acids long. Germline CDR1 is MNHEY and CDR2 is SVGEGT. The junction had 4 bases not matched to a gene; V was cut back by 6 bases and J by 2 bases. CDR3 coding DNA: TGTGCCAGCAGGGCTAGCGGGAGCCCCTACAATGAGCAGTTCTTC. Its translation is CASRASGSPYNEQFF.

This clonotype was counted a few times. This sequence joins TRBV6-6 and TRBJ1-1; TRBD1 is a possible D gene (5 bases). The germline V gene encodes CDR1 MNHNY and CDR2 SVGAGI (reference sequence). This CDR3 comprises 13 residues. Trimming removed 7 bases at V and 6 bases at J, with 15 bases between. The CDR3 bases are TGTGCCAGCACCGTGGTGGGGGGGGCTGAAGCTTTCTTT. It specifies CASTVVGGAEAFF.

This clonotype was counted a few times. The chain uses TRBV27 and TRBJ2-3; D is perhaps TRBD1 or TRBD2 (6 bases each). This CDR3 is built from 14 residues. Germline V lookup: CDR1 MNHEY, CDR2 SMNVEV (reference sequence). V lost 3 bases and J lost 4, with 11 bases in between. This chain's CDR3 is CASSFMGGADTQYF. DNA for the CDR3: TGTGCCAGCAGTTTCATGGGGGGCGCAGATACGCAGTATTTT.

This chain uses TRBV10-3 with TRBJ2-5, with TRBD2 as a possible D gene (5 bases). V lost 6 bases and J 1 base, leaving 9 bases between the germline ends. The CDR3 totals 13 residues. Germline-derived CDR1 and CDR2 are ENHRY and SYGVKD. CDR3 protein: CAIRDSSQETQYF. The CDR3 DNA follows: TGTGCCATCAGGGACTCCTCCCAAGAGACCCAGTACTTC.

This clonotype was counted between two and nine times. The chain combines TRBV7-2 with TRBJ2-1; no clear D. The germline V gene encodes CDR1 SGHTA and CDR2 FQGNSA. The CDR3 runs to 14 residues. Trimming removed 3 bases from V and 2 bases from J, with 8 bases in between. DNA for the CDR3: TGTGCCAGCAGCTTGAACCGCCCCTACAATGAGCAGTTCTTC. This translates into CASSLNRPYNEQFF.

The chain employs TRBV20-1 and TRBJ1-4; no definite D call. The germline V gene encodes CDR1 DFQATT and CDR2 SNEGSKA (reference sequence). The CDR3 loop spans 14 amino acids. Trimming shortened V by 3 bases and J by 7 bases, and 15 bases separated the two germline ends. In DNA, the CDR3 is TGCAGTGCTAGTCGTCTGGTATCTGGTGAAAAACTGTTTTTT. It specifies CSASRLVSGEKLFF.

The table lists this clonotype with many counts. The V call is TRBV6-5, the J call TRBJ1-1, with 7 positions matching TRBD1. This CDR3 region has 14 residues. The V gene's germline CDR1 is MNHEY and CDR2 SVGAGI. Trimming cost V 4 bases and J 1 base; bases outside gene matches: 3. The CDR3, as DNA: TGTGCCAGCAGTTCCAGGGGGGCGAACACTGAAGCTTTCTTT. As protein: CASSSRGANTEAFF.

This rearrangement joins TRBV12-3 or TRBV12-4 to TRBJ2-3; D not resolved. With 2 bases removed from V and 6 bases from J, the gap between germline ends came to 9 bases. The CDR3 consists of 13 residues. CDR3 coding DNA: TGTGCCAGCAGTTTACGGCTCCCGGATACGCAGTATTTT. Protein sequence: CASSLRLPDTQYF.

The CDR3 nucleotides read TGCGCCAGCAGACTAGCGGGGGCCCCCCTTAACGAGCAGTTCTTC. Protein: CASRLAGAPLNEQFF. V is TRBV5-1 and J is TRBJ2-1, with 11 bases identical to TRBD2. The CDR3 length is 15 residues. Germline V lookup: CDR1 SGHRS, CDR2 YFSETQ. Losses at the gene ends were 5 bases for V and 10 bases for J; bases not matched to a gene: 11.

Only a few counts were recorded for this clonotype. V is TRBV7-6 and J is TRBJ2-1; D ambiguous. Germline V lookup: CDR1 SGHVS, CDR2 FNYEAQ. V lost 0 bases and J 3 bases, leaving 9 bases between the germline ends. CDR3 size: 15 residues. The CDR3 here is CASSLASTGYNEQFF. The DNA for the CDR3 is TGTGCCAGCAGCTTAGCTAGCACTGGCTACAATGAGCAGTTCTTC.

J is TRBJ2-4 and V is TRBV20-1; the D gene is possibly TRBD2 (6 bases). The V gene lost 5 bases and the J gene lost 1 base, with 12 bases spanning the gap. CDR1 is DFQATT, CDR2 SNEGSKA, per germline (reference sequence). The CDR3 contains 14 residues. This CDR3 is CSAGGAGAKNIQYF. CDR3 sequence (DNA): TGCAGTGCTGGCGGGGCGGGGGCCAAAAACATTCAGTACTTC.

The V gene is TRBV5-5, the J gene TRBJ2-1; 11 nucleotides align to TRBD2. The germline V gene has CDR1 SGHKS and CDR2 YYEKEE (reference sequence). The CDR3 sequence is 18 residues long. V lost 1 base, J lost 2 bases, and 8 bases stayed unmatched. CDR3 loop: CASSLLGLAVSAYNEQFF. The DNA for the CDR3 is TGTGCCAGCAGCTTGCTGGGACTAGCGGTGAGCGCCTACAATGAGCAGTTCTTC.

This clonotype has a handful of counts. The chain links TRBV30 to TRBJ1-1; D not certain. Germline V CDR1 and CDR2: GTSNPN, SVGIG (reference sequence). V was cut by 2 bases and J by 11 bases, with 15 bases left in between. The CDR3 is 12 residues long. The DNA of the CDR3 is TGTGCCTGGAGTCCTTCTCCGGAGATGGCTTTCTTT. As protein: CAWSPSPEMAFF. The whole variable domain, remainder taken from reference TRBV30 and TRBJ1-1, is SQTIHQWPATLVQPVGSPLSLECTVEGTSNPNLYWYRQAAGRGLQLLFYSVGIGQISSEVPQNLSASRPQDRQFILSSKKLLLSDSGFYLCAWSPSPEMAFFGQGTRLTVV.

This clonotype was observed once. The chain is built from TRBV7-6 and TRBJ2-3; D possibly corresponds to TRBD2 (5 bases). CDR3 length equals 19 residues. Germline values: CDR1 SGHVS, CDR2 FNYEAQ. Deletions cut 2 bases from V and 5 bases from J, with 26 bases between. CDR3 protein: CASSLHPPSSGSRGDTQYF. The CDR3 coding sequence is TGTGCCAGCAGCTTACACCCGCCTAGCTCGGGGTCGAGAGGAGATACGCAGTATTTT.

This clonotype was observed a handful of times. The chain is built from TRBV29-1 and TRBJ2-2, with 8 bases fitting TRBD1. Germline V lookup: CDR1 SQVTM, CDR2 ANQGSEA. The CDR3 extends over 14 amino acids. The trim removed 2 bases at V and 4 bases at J, leaving 3 bases unmatched. In DNA form, the CDR3 reads TGCAGCGTTGAAAAGGGGACAGGCACCGGGGAGCTGTTTTTT. This encodes CSVEKGTGTGELFF.

This chain uses TRBV5-5 with TRBJ2-7; TRBD2 agrees at 14 bases. J lost 7 bases, V lost 4 bases, and 7 bases had no gene match. The CDR3 has 15 residues. The germline V gene has CDR1 SGHKS and CDR2 YYEKEE (reference sequence). In DNA, the CDR3 is TGTGCCAGCAGCCAGGGACTAGCGGGAGTTGGGGAGCAGTACTTC. Its translation is CASSQGLAGVGEQYF.

Details on this clonotype: At one boundary the junction diverges from the germline segment, which might be a read error. This chain connects TRBV4-2 to TRBJ2-3; 11 bases are shared with TRBD2. CDR1 LGHNA and CDR2 YNFKEQ come from the germline V gene. This CDR3 contains 13 residues. The CDR3 loop reads CASSQDSGGAPDF. CDR3 DNA: TGTGCCAGCAGCCAAGATAGCGGGGGGGCCCCGGATTTT.

This chain links TRBV7-9 with TRBJ1-6; TRBD1 aligns across 8 bases. V was pared by 4 bases and J by 1 base, with 3 bases of the junction left unmatched. In germline, CDR1 is SEHNR, CDR2 FQNEAQ (reference sequence). This CDR3 has 16 amino acids. The CDR3 region is CASSSGQGSYNSPLHF. The CDR3 DNA follows: TGTGCCAGCAGCTCAGGACAGGGTTCCTATAATTCACCCCTCCACTTT.